This TCR beta chain stems from a study of response to subunit inactivated influenza vaccine. This CDR3 comprises 17 residues. Germline V gene sequence: CDR1 SGHAT, CDR2 FQNNGV. V was trimmed by 6 bases and J by 0 bases, leaving 20 bases between them. TCRdb fed the RT-PCR reads into MiXCR, producing one record per CDR3 protein. The sample gives about 540,000 distinct CDR3 sequences, roughly 25% of which show up once; about 2.8% is in the top ten. The same data also contributed to another study, on T cells expressing NK-cell markers. That study adds: TCR beta libraries carry UMIs added by 5'RACE template switching. These clonotypes additionally ranked first within the CD3+CD56-NKG2C+ fraction of a few donors.

The source material was CD4+ T cells sorted from PBMCs, sampled roughly 13 days after vaccination. The gene calls are TRBV11-2 and TRBJ2-5, with D tentatively TRBD1 or TRBD2 (5 bases each). The source is a man in his forties or fifties who received an inactivated influenza vaccine. Here the CDR3 DNA reads TGTGCCAGCAGTAAATACCCGGGACGGACGTACCAAGAGACCCAGTACTTC. Amino acids: CASSKYPGRTYQETQYF.